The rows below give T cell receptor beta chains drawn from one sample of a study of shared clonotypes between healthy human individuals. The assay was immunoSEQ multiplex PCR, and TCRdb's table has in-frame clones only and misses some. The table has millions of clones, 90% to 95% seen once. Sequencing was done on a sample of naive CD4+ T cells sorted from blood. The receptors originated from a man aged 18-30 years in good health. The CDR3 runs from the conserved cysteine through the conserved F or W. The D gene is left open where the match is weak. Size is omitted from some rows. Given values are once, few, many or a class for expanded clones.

cdr3_aa: CASSQGRGPEETQYF
cdr3_nt: TGCGCCAGCAGCCAAGGTAGGGGGCCCGAAGAGACCCAGTACTTC
clone_size: .
j_call: TRBJ2-5
v_call: TRBV4-1
d_call: TRBD1

cdr3_aa: CASRGQDNQPQHF
cdr3_nt: TGTGCCAGCAGGGGACAGGACAATCAGCCCCAGCATTTT
clone_size: .
j_call: TRBJ1-5
v_call: TRBV6-1
d_call: TRBD1

cdr3_aa: CASSQDIGGNYGYTF
cdr3_nt: TGTGCCAGCAGTCAAGATATAGGGGGAAACTATGGCTACACCTTC
clone_size: .
j_call: TRBJ1-2
v_call: TRBV27
d_call: .

cdr3_aa: CASRTTGWDIQYF
cdr3_nt: TGTGCCAGCAGGACGACAGGGTGGGACATTCAGTACTTC
clone_size: .
j_call: TRBJ2-4
v_call: TRBV6-5
d_call: TRBD1

cdr3_aa: CASSQRGGPGELFF
cdr3_nt: TGTGCCAGCAGCCAAAGAGGGGGACCCGGGGAGCTGTTTTTT
clone_size: .
j_call: TRBJ2-2
v_call: TRBV7-8
d_call: .

cdr3_aa: CAWSRTGPNTEAFF
cdr3_nt: TGTGCCTGGAGCCGGACAGGGCCGAACACTGAAGCTTTCTTT
clone_size: .
j_call: TRBJ1-1
v_call: TRBV30
d_call: TRBD1

cdr3_aa: CAWDSLTEQYF
cdr3_nt: TGTGCCTGGGATTCTCTTACCGAGCAGTACTTC
clone_size: .
j_call: TRBJ2-7
v_call: TRBV30
d_call: .

cdr3_aa: CASSPNAGTADEKLFF
cdr3_nt: TGTGCCAGCTCACCAAACGCCGGGACTGCAGACGAAAAACTGTTTTTT
clone_size: once
j_call: TRBJ1-4
v_call: TRBV18
d_call: .

cdr3_aa: CASSLDRGEAFF
cdr3_nt: TGTGCCAGCAGCTTGGACAGGGGTGAAGCTTTCTTT
clone_size: .
j_call: TRBJ1-1
v_call: TRBV7-9
d_call: TRBD1

cdr3_aa: CASRADTGSYNSPLHF
cdr3_nt: TGCGCCAGCAGGGCCGACACGGGCTCCTATAATTCACCCCTCCACTTT
clone_size: .
j_call: TRBJ1-6
v_call: TRBV10-2
d_call: .

cdr3_aa: CASSLDGQYEAFF
cdr3_nt: TGTGCCAGCAGCTTGGATGGTCAGTATGAAGCTTTCTTT
clone_size: .
j_call: TRBJ1-1
v_call: TRBV5-4
d_call: .

cdr3_aa: CASSQDLGKASNEKLFF
cdr3_nt: TGCGCCAGCAGCCAAGATCTTGGCAAGGCGTCGAATGAAAAACTGTTTTTT
clone_size: .
j_call: TRBJ1-4
v_call: TRBV4-3
d_call: .

cdr3_aa: CASSLYKQLSYEQYF
cdr3_nt: TGTGCCAGCAGCTTATACAAACAGCTATCCTACGAGCAGTACTTC
clone_size: few
j_call: TRBJ2-7
v_call: TRBV7-2
d_call: .

cdr3_aa: CAISESDPRKEQFF
cdr3_nt: TGTGCCATCAGTGAGTCTGACCCAAGAAAGGAGCAGTTCTTC
clone_size: .
j_call: TRBJ2-1
v_call: TRBV10-3
d_call: .